This T cell receptor beta chain was sequenced in a study of blood T cell repertoires in COVID-19. Study summary: Sample material is recorded as cDNA or gDNA derived from T cells, B-cell-depleted T cells, or PBMCs.

In the original workflow: The authors estimated nucleated cell counts from reference gene primer amplification. Sequencing was performed with immunoSEQ multiplex PCR; in TCRdb, only in-frame clones are kept and a portion is missing. That table supplies the V and J calls and clone size; D and trimming were determined from the DNA. The profile covers about 210,000 clones, with approximately 91% appearing a single time and more than 4.5% taken by the ten largest. CDR1 is LGHDT and CDR2 is YNNKEL in the germline V gene (reference sequence). Trimming cost V 2 bases and J 5 bases, with 9 bases left between them. The CDR3 sequence is 13 residues long.

Sample: peripheral blood. The TCR was taken from a woman aged 40-49 years with acute or convalescent COVID-19. J is TRBJ1-1 and V is TRBV3-1 (or the pseudogene TRBV3-2), with D perhaps TRBD1 (5 bases). Here the CDR3 DNA reads TGTGCCAGCAGCCAATTCGCAGGGACTGAAGCTTTCTTT. It translates to CASSQFAGTEAFF.